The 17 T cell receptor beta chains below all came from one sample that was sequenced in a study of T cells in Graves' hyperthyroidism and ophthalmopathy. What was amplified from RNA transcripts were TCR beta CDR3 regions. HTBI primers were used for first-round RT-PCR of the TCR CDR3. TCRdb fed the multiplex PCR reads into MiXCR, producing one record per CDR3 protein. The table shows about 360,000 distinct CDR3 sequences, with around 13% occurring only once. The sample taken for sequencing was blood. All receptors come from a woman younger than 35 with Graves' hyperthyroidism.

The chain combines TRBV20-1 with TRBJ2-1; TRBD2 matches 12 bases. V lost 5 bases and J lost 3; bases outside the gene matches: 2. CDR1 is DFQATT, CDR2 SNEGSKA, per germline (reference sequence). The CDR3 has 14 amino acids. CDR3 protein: CSARLAGVYNEQFF. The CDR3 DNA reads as TGCAGTGCTCGACTAGCGGGGGTCTACAATGAGCAGTTCTTC.

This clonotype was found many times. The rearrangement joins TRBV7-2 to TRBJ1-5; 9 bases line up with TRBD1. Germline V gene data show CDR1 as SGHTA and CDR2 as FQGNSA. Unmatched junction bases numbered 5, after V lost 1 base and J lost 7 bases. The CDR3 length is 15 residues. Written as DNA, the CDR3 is TGTGCCAGCAGCTTAGTCGGACAGGGGATCCAGCCCCAGCATTTT. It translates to CASSLVGQGIQPQHF.

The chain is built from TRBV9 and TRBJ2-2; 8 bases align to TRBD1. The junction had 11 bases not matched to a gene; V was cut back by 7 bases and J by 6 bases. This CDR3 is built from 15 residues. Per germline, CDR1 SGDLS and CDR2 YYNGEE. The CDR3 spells CASGGMTGVPGELFF. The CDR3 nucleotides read TGTGCCAGCGGGGGAATGACAGGGGTCCCCGGGGAGCTGTTTTTT.

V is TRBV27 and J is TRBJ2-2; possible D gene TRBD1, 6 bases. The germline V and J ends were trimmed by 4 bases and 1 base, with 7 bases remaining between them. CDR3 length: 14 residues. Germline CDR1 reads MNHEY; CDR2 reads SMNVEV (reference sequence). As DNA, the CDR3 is TGTGCCAGCAGTTCACAGGGGAACACCGGGGAGCTGTTTTTT. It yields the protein CASSSQGNTGELFF.

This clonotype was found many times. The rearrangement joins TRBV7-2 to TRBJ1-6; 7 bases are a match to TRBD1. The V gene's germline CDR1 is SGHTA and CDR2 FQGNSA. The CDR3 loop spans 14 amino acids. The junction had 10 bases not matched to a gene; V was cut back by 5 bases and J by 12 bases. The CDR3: CASSLDRAGRPLHF. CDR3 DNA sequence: TGTGCCAGCAGCCTAGACAGGGCAGGCCGACCCCTCCACTTT.

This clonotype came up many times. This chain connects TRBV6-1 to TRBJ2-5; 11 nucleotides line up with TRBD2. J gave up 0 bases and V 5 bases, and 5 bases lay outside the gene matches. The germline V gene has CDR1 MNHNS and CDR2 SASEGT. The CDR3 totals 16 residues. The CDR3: CASSYVAGGNQETQYF. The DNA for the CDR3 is TGTGCCAGCAGTTATGTAGCGGGAGGGAACCAAGAGACCCAGTACTTC.

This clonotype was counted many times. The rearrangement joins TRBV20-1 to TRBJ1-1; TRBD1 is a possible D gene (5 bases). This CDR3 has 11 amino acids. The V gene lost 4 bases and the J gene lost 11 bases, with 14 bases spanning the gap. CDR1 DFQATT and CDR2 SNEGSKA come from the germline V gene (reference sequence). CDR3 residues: CSAMRDGRAFF. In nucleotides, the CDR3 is TGCAGTGCTATGAGGGACGGTAGGGCTTTCTTT.

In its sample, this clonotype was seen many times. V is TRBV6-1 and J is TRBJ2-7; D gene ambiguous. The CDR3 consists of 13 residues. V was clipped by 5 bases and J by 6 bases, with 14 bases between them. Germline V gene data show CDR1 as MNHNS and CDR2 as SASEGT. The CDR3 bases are TGTGCCAGCAGTTCCCCAAGGCTAGGCGAGCAGTACTTC. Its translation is CASSSPRLGEQYF.

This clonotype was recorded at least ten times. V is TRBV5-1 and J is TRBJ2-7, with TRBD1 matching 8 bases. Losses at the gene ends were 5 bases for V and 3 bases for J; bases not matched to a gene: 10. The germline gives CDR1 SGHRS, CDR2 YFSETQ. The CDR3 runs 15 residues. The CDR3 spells CASRYTTGDGYEQYF. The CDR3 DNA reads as TGCGCCAGCAGATACACGACAGGGGACGGCTACGAGCAGTACTTC. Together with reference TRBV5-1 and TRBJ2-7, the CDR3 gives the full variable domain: KAGVTQTPRYLIKTRGQQVTLSCSPISGHRSVSWYQQTPGQGLQFLFEYFSETQRNKGNFPGRFSGRQFSNSRSEMNVSTLELGDSALYLCASRYTTGDGYEQYFGPGTRLTVT.

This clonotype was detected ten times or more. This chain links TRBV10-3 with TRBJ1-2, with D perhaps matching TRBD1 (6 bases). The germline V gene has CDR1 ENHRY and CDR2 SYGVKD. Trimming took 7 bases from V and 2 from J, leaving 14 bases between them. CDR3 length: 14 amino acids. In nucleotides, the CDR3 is TGTGCCATCACCACGACAGGAGTCAACTATGGCTACACCTTC. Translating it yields CAITTTGVNYGYTF.

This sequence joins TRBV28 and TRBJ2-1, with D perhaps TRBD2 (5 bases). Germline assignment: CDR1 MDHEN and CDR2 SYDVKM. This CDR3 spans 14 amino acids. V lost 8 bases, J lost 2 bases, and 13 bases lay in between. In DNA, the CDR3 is TGTGCCAGCTCGGGGTTAGCCCCCTACAATGAGCAGTTCTTC. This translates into CASSGLAPYNEQFF.

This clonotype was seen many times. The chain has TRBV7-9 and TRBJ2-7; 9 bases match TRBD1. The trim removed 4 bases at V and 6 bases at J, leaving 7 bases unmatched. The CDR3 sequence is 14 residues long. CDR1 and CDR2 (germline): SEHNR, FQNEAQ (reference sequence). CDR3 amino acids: CASSSELQGAEQYF. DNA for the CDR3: TGTGCCAGCAGCTCCGAACTACAGGGGGCCGAGCAGTACTTC. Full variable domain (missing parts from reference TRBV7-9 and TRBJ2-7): DTGVSQNPRHKITKRGQNVTFRCDPISEHNRLYWYRQTLGQGPEFLTYFQNEAQLEKSRLLSDRFSAERPKGSFSTLEIQRTEQGDSAMYLCASSSELQGAEQYFGPGTRLTVT.

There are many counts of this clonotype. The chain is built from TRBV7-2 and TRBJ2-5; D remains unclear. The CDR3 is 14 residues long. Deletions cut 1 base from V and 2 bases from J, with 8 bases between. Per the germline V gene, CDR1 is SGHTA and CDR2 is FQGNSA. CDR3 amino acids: CASSLGAIQETQYF. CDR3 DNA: TGTGCCAGCAGCTTAGGAGCCATACAAGAGACCCAGTACTTC. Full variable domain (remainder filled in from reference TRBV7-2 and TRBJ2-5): GAGVSQSPSNKVTEKGKDVELRCDPISGHTALYWYRQSLGQGLEFLIYFQGNSAPDKSGLPSDRFSAERTGGSVSTLTIQRTQQEDSAVYLCASSLGAIQETQYFGPGTRLLVL.

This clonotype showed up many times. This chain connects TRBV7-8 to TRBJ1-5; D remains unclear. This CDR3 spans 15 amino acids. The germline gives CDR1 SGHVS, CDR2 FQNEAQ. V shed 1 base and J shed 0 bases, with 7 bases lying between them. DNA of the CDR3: TGTGCCAGCAGCTTAGTAGGTAGTAGCAATCAGCCCCAGCATTTT. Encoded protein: CASSLVGSSNQPQHF. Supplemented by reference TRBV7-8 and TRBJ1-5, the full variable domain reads GAGVSQSPRYKVAKRGQDVALRCDPISGHVSLFWYQQALGQGPEFLTYFQNEAQLDKSGLPSDRFFAERPEGSVSTLKIQRTQQEDSAVYLCASSLVGSSNQPQHFGDGTRLSIL.

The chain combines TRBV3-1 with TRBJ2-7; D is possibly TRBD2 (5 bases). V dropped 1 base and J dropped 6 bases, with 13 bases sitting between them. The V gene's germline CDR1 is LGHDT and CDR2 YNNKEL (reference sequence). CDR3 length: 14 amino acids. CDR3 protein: CASSQGRHGFEQYF. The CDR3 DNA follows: TGTGCCAGCAGCCAAGGGAGGCACGGGTTCGAGCAGTACTTC.

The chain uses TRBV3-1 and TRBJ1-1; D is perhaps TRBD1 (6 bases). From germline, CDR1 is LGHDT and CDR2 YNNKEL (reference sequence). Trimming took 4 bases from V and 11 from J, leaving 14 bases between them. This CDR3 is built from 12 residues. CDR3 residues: CASSPGDKSAFF. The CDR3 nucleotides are TGTGCCAGCAGCCCGGGGGACAAATCGGCTTTCTTT.

The DNA of the CDR3 is TGTGCCAGTAGTATGGCCTCGGGACAGATTTCTGTGGAGCAGTACTTC. It is translated as CASSMASGQISVEQYF. The chain couples TRBV19 to TRBJ2-7; 7 bases are shared with TRBD1. V shed 3 bases and J 7 bases; nucleotides not matched to a gene: 15. Looked up from germline, CDR1 is LNHDA and CDR2 is SQIVND (reference sequence). This CDR3 has 16 residues.